This TCR beta chain appears in the sequencing data of a study of regulatory T cells in long-lasting Graves disease. About the research overall: Freshly diagnosed Graves' patients had used antithyroid drugs for under 3 months.

The CDR3 runs to 13 residues. Combining iRepertoire HTBI primers with Arm-PCR of CDR3 regions, the authors built TCR beta libraries. MiXCR was run by TCRdb on the multiplex PCR reads, yielding one entry per CDR3 protein. The sample lists 400,000 to 500,000 distinct CDR3 sequences; around 14% were seen once. Time point indicated: newly diagnosed GD, antithyroid drugs for less than 3 months. Extracted RNA from PBMCs served as the source of the TCR library. Tubes containing EDTA received 8 to 9.5 milliliters of drawn peripheral blood. Turning to this clonotype: No antigen is known for it. A far larger clone differs by one base, so this is likely a read error.

Notes on the study in general: With a few thousand shared public clonotypes, persistent patients exceeded new patients, who shared around 970.

These same records also appear under a second study, on T cells in Graves' hyperthyroidism and ophthalmopathy. That source notes: RT-PCR in the first round (using the HTBI primer set) targeted the TCR CDR3.

This receptor was obtained from a woman under 40 with Graves disease. The specimen was peripheral blood mononuclear cells (PBMCs), collected at new diagnosis, from a patient treated with antithyroid drugs. The rearrangement uses TRBV12-3 or TRBV12-4 and TRBJ2-3, with D perhaps assigned TRBD1 or TRBD2 (5 bases each). Here the CDR3 reads CASSLGVYYEQCF. The CDR3 region has the DNA TGTGCCAGCAGTTTGGGGGTGTATTACGAGCAGTGCTTC.